The clone carrying this T cell receptor beta chain was seen only a few times. The data derive from a study of blood T cells in healthy people across ages. The V gene's germline CDR1 is SQVTM and CDR2 ANQGSEA. The germline V and J ends were trimmed by 7 bases and 2 bases, with 17 bases remaining between them. The CDR3 is 14 amino acids. Combining a sample-barcoded 5' primer with a J-beta primer mix, a second PCR ran for about 7 to 11 cycles. Researchers report that a template-switch adaptor with 12 random nucleotides tagged each cDNA molecule. CDR3-containing paired-end reads numbered at least 2.5 million in each sample. Each CDR3 protein is one row after TCRdb ran MiXCR on the 5' RACE reads. The profile shows around 820,000 distinct CDR3 sequences, approximately 25% of them singletons. Researchers collected approximately 9.5 milliliters of peripheral blood from every single donor. These data were also filed under a second study, of T cells of mothers and their children.

The source of this sequence is a boy younger than 18 in good health. The sequenced material came from blood. The chain carries TRBV29-1 and TRBJ2-5, with a possible D match to TRBD1 (6 bases). The CDR3 here is CSAYSGDQQETQYF. The CDR3 DNA sequence: TGCAGCGCCTACTCAGGGGATCAGCAAGAGACCCAGTACTTC.